These 27 T cell receptor beta chains were all obtained from the same sample, sequenced in a study of graft-versus-host responses after intestinal transplantation. These receptors' targets are unknown. Sequenced by immunoSEQ multiplex PCR; TCRdb stores in-frame clones only, minus some. This sample has roughly 120,000 clones, with roughly 93% found just once. Sample: unstimulated CD4+ T cells sorted from spleen or lymph node cells, taken before intestinal transplant. These receptors originate from a human donor who received an intestinal transplant.

The chain uses TRBV30 and TRBJ2-7; D may match TRBD1 or TRBD2 (5 bases each). V lost 4 bases to trimming and J lost 2 bases, with 12 bases between them. The CDR3 is 13 amino acids. Germline assignment: CDR1 GTSNPN and CDR2 SVGIG (reference sequence). The CDR3 DNA sequence: TGTGCCTGGAATGCCGGGACGGCCTACGAGCAGTACTTC. Its translation is CAWNAGTAYEQYF.

V gene TRBV6-1 combines with J gene TRBJ2-3; a weak D match, TRBD1 (6 bases). With 4 bases removed from V and 7 bases from J, the gap between germline ends came to 12 bases. Germline V gene data show CDR1 as MNHNS and CDR2 as SASEGT. The length of the CDR3 is 13 residues. The DNA for the CDR3 is TGTGCCAGCAGTGCTGGACAGCGAAATACGCAGTATTTT. Its protein product is CASSAGQRNTQYF.

J is TRBJ2-5 and V is TRBV6-5; D is perhaps TRBD2 (6 bases). Germline CDR1 and CDR2: MNHEY and SVGAGI. Trimming left V 2 bases short and J 3 bases short, with 16 bases between. The CDR3 is 16 amino acids. CDR3 sequence (DNA): TGTGCCAGCAGTTACGTGTCCCGTGGAGGGAAAGAGACCCAGTACTTC. Translating it yields CASSYVSRGGKETQYF.

The rearrangement links TRBV9 to TRBJ2-1; 11 bases match TRBD2. Germline CDR1 reads SGDLS; CDR2 reads YYNGEE. V lost 3 bases to trimming and J lost 5 bases; unmatched junction nucleotides: 4. This CDR3 has 15 residues. The CDR3 DNA reads TGTGCCAGCAGCGCCGGGACTAGCGGCAACAATGAGCAGTTCTTC. It is translated as CASSAGTSGNNEQFF.

The V call is TRBV29-1, the J call TRBJ2-2; D is possibly TRBD1 or TRBD2 (6 bases each). V lost 7 bases and J lost 6, with 21 bases in between. CDR1 is SQVTM and CDR2 is ANQGSEA in the germline V gene. The CDR3 contains 15 residues. As DNA, the CDR3 is TGCAGCGCCATCAATGGGGGGCTCTCGTCCGGGGAGCTGTTTTTT. It encodes CSAINGGLSSGELFF.

This rearrangement joins TRBV18 to TRBJ1-1; the match to TRBD1 covers 7 bases. The germline gives CDR1 KGHSH, CDR2 LQKENI. The CDR3 is 14 residues long. Trimming at V came to 6 bases and at J to 5 bases, leaving 9 bases not matched to a gene. Written as DNA, the CDR3 is TGTGCCAGCTCCCTGACAGGGAGGATAACTGAAGCTTTCTTT. Translation gives CASSLTGRITEAFF. Combining the CDR3 with reference TRBV18 and TRBJ1-1 gives the whole variable domain NAGVMQNPRHLVRRRGQEARLRCSPMKGHSHVYWYRQLPEEGLKFMVYLQKENIIDESGMPKERFSAEFPKEGPSILRIQQVVRGDSAAYFCASSLTGRITEAFFGQGTRLTVV.

This chain links TRBV5-1 with TRBJ2-1; no reliable D call. CDR3 length: 13 residues. Germline V gene data show CDR1 as SGHRS and CDR2 as YFSETQ. Deletions cut 5 bases from V and 1 base from J, with 7 bases between. DNA for the CDR3: TGCGCCAGCAGGCCTTTTTCCTACAATGAGCAGTTCTTC. Protein product: CASRPFSYNEQFF.

The chain uses TRBV9 and TRBJ2-6; D unclear. CDR3 length: 17 residues. Germline V gene data show CDR1 as SGDLS and CDR2 as YYNGEE. Trimming took 7 bases from V and 5 from J, leaving 22 bases between them. CDR3 protein: CASPMKFKQSRANVLTF. The CDR3 DNA sequence: TGTGCCAGCCCAATGAAGTTCAAACAAAGTCGGGCCAACGTCCTGACTTTC.

The chain recombines TRBV5-1 with TRBJ1-2; D possibly corresponds to TRBD1 (5 bases). Looked up from germline, CDR1 is SGHRS and CDR2 is YFSETQ. V lost 4 bases and J 6 bases, leaving 19 bases between the germline ends. The CDR3 sequence is 15 residues long. In nucleotides, the CDR3 is TGCGCCAGCAGCCCAGGACACTCCCTGAGGGATGGCTACACCTTC. Translation gives CASSPGHSLRDGYTF.

The genes are TRBV7-9 and TRBJ2-1, with TRBD2 matching 11 bases. Germline CDR1 reads SEHNR; CDR2 reads FQNEAQ (reference sequence). V lost 0 bases to trimming and J lost 10 bases; unmatched junction nucleotides: 8. The CDR3 sequence is 16 residues long. The CDR3 loop reads CASSLALVAGGREQFF. CDR3 nucleotide sequence: TGTGCCAGCAGCTTAGCGCTGGTAGCGGGAGGGCGGGAGCAGTTCTTC. Variable domain in full (rest from reference TRBV7-9 and TRBJ2-1): DTGVSQNPRHKITKRGQNVTFRCDPISEHNRLYWYRQTLGQGPEFLTYFQNEAQLEKSRLLSDRFSAERPKGSFSTLEIQRTEQGDSAMYLCASSLALVAGGREQFFGPGTRLTVL.

This chain joins TRBV2 and TRBJ1-5; 11 nucleotides agree with TRBD1. The CDR3 spans 16 residues. CDR1 is SNHLY and CDR2 is FYNNEI in the germline V gene. Germline trimming cut 7 bases from V and 6 bases from J; bases unmatched to any gene: 11. The CDR3 sequence is CASTPRRTGGGQPQHF. CDR3 nucleotides: TGTGCCAGCACCCCAAGGCGGACAGGGGGCGGTCAGCCCCAGCATTTT.

V usage is TRBV6-5 and J usage is TRBJ2-5, with D maybe TRBD2 (6 bases). This CDR3 contains 15 residues. Per germline, CDR1 MNHEY and CDR2 SVGAGI. V lost 5 bases, J lost 0 bases, and 13 bases lay in between. This CDR3 reads CASSTWEDYQETQYF. CDR3 sequence (DNA): TGTGCCAGCAGTACGTGGGAGGATTACCAAGAGACCCAGTACTTC.

V and J are TRBV29-1 and TRBJ2-7, with D uncertain. The germline CDR1 and CDR2 sequences are SQVTM and ANQGSEA. The V end was cut by 6 bases, the J end by 3 bases, with 15 bases between. The CDR3 loop spans 13 amino acids. CDR3 protein: CSVALSSRYEQYF. Written as DNA, the CDR3 is TGCAGCGTCGCGTTAAGCTCCCGCTACGAGCAGTACTTC.

The V call is TRBV9, the J call TRBJ2-1; 7 bases are shared with TRBD2. The CDR3 runs 14 residues. The germline CDR1 and CDR2 sequences are SGDLS and YYNGEE. V shed 0 bases and J 9 bases; nucleotides not matched to a gene: 6. CDR3 amino acids: CASSVAGGVSEQFF. The CDR3 DNA reads TGTGCCAGCAGCGTAGCGGGGGGTGTCAGTGAGCAGTTCTTC.

The J gene is TRBJ2-1, the V gene TRBV5-6; a weak D match, TRBD2 (5 bases). CDR1 and CDR2 (germline): SGHDT, YYEEEE. This CDR3 is 18 amino acids long. The V gene lost 4 bases and the J gene lost 0 bases, with 20 bases spanning the gap. The CDR3 loop reads CASSLRRTFRISYNEQFF. In nucleotides, the CDR3 is TGTGCCAGCAGCCTCAGGAGGACTTTCCGAATCTCCTACAATGAGCAGTTCTTC.

The rearrangement joins TRBV27 to TRBJ1-2; the D is unclear. V was cut by 6 bases and J by 0 bases, with 8 bases left in between. Germline V CDR1 and CDR2: MNHEY, SMNVEV (reference sequence). The CDR3 is made up of 13 amino acids. DNA for the CDR3: TGTGCCAGCAGGGACGGTCCTAACTATGGCTACACCTTC. This translates into CASRDGPNYGYTF.

The chain recombines TRBV23-1 with TRBJ2-3; D is ambiguous. TRBV23-1 qualifies as an ORF whose function is uncertain. The CDR3 length is 11 residues. The V and J ends lost 2 bases and 4 bases respectively, with 1 base between them. CDR3 amino acids: CASSQPDTQYF. Written as DNA, the CDR3 is TGCGCCAGCAGTCAACCAGATACGCAGTATTTT.

V gene TRBV7-3 combines with J gene TRBJ2-1; 8 nucleotides match TRBD2. With 5 bases clipped from V and 3 bases from J, the junction kept 9 bases outside the gene matches. This CDR3 is 16 amino acids long. Germline CDR1 is SGHTA and CDR2 is FQGTGA. The CDR3 DNA reads TGTGCCAGCAGCCGGGGACCCGGGGGGGGCTACAATGAGCAGTTCTTC. Translated: CASSRGPGGGYNEQFF. Full variable domain (missing parts from reference TRBV7-3 and TRBJ2-1): GAGVSQTPSNKVTEKGKYVELRCDPISGHTALYWYRQSLGQGPEFLIYFQGTGAADDSGLPNDRFFAVRPEGSVSTLKIQRTERGDSAVYLCASSRGPGGGYNEQFFGPGTRLTVL.

The chain has TRBV10-2 and TRBJ2-7; no reliable D call. Trimming took 3 bases from V and 5 from J, leaving 14 bases between them. CDR3 length: 14 amino acids. The germline CDR1 and CDR2 sequences are WSHSY and SAAADI. This chain's CDR3 is CASSEALRQHEQYF. In DNA form, the CDR3 reads TGCGCCAGCAGTGAAGCTTTAAGGCAGCACGAGCAGTACTTC.

The chain links TRBV29-1 to TRBJ1-1; D is unresolved. CDR3 length: 13 amino acids. V was cut by 4 bases and J by 4 bases, with 13 bases left in between. The germline gives CDR1 SQVTM, CDR2 ANQGSEA. The CDR3 DNA reads TGCAGCGTTGTCAGTTTGAGTATCACTGAAGCTTTCTTT. Its translation: CSVVSLSITEAFF.

The CDR3 sequence is CASRIAFTYEQYF. The CDR3 DNA is TGTGCCAGCAGAATAGCGTTTACCTACGAGCAGTACTTC. The chain employs TRBV28 and TRBJ2-7; tentative D call: TRBD2 (5 bases). This CDR3 region has 13 residues. Germline CDR1 and CDR2: MDHEN and SYDVKM. V lost 6 bases and J 2 bases, leaving 11 bases between the germline ends.

This chain links TRBV4-2 with TRBJ2-5; 11 positions match TRBD2. This CDR3 region has 17 residues. V lost 1 base and J lost 3; bases outside the gene matches: 7. CDR1 is LGHNA, CDR2 YNFKEQ, per germline. The DNA of the CDR3 is TGTGCCAGCAGCCAAGGGGTTAGCGGGAGGGCCGAAGAGACCCAGTACTTC. This translates into CASSQGVSGRAEETQYF.

This chain uses TRBV19 with TRBJ1-5, with D possibly TRBD1 on 6 matching bases. CDR1 is LNHDA and CDR2 is SQIVND in the germline V gene (reference sequence). The V end was cut by 7 bases, the J end by 2 bases, with 9 bases between. CDR3 length: 13 residues. The CDR3 region is CASKGGGNQPQHF. Here the CDR3 DNA reads TGTGCCAGTAAAGGGGGGGGCAATCAGCCCCAGCATTTT.

The chain carries TRBV14 and TRBJ2-5; D is undetermined. V lost 4 bases and J lost 2, with 17 bases in between. The CDR3 has 16 residues. CDR1 is SGHDN and CDR2 is FVKESK in the germline V gene. CDR3 amino acids: CASSLQWSHIQETQYF. In nucleotides, the CDR3 is TGTGCCAGCAGCCTACAATGGTCTCACATACAAGAGACCCAGTACTTC.

The chain has TRBV16 and TRBJ2-7; no clear D. Germline assignment: CDR1 KGHSY and CDR2 FQNENV. CDR3 size: 20 residues. The ends were cut back, 8 bases at V and 4 bases at J, with 36 bases in the middle. DNA for the CDR3: TGTGCCAGCTTACCACTTTCTGGAGAAGCCCTCACCCCCAAAGGGTACGAGCAGTACTTC. It yields the protein CASLPLSGEALTPKGYEQYF.

The CDR3 DNA reads as TGCGCCAGCAGCCAAGACCTGGCGGGAGAGAGAAATGAGCAGTTCTTC. Protein: CASSQDLAGERNEQFF. The rearrangement links TRBV4-1 to TRBJ2-1; TRBD2 aligns across 7 bases. J lost 7 bases, V lost 0 bases, and 9 bases had no gene match. CDR3 length equals 16 residues. The germline V gene has CDR1 MGHRA and CDR2 YSYEKL.

The chain is built from TRBV6-5 and TRBJ2-1; D might be TRBD1 or TRBD2, each matching 5 bases. CDR3 length: 15 amino acids. V was cut by 7 bases and J by 0 bases, with 13 bases left in between. Germline V gene sequence: CDR1 MNHEY, CDR2 SVGAGI. DNA of the CDR3: TGTGCCAGCACCCCTTGGGGGAGCTCCTACAATGAGCAGTTCTTC. This encodes CASTPWGSSYNEQFF.